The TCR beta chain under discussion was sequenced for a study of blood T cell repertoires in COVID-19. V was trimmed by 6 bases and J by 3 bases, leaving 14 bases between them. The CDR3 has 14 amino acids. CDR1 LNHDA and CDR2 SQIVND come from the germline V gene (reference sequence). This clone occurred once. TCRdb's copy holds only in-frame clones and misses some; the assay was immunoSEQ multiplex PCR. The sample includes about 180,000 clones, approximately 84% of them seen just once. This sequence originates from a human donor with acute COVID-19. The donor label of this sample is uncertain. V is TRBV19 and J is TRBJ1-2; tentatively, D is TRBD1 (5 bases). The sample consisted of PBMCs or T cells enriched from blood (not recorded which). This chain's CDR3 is CASSPDTSYYGYTF. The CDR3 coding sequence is TGTGCCAGTAGCCCGGACACTTCTTACTATGGCTACACCTTC.